These 19 T cell receptor beta chains were sequenced from one sample in a study of blood T cell repertoires in COVID-19. Assay: immunoSEQ multiplex PCR; the TCRdb copy retains only in-frame clones and omits some. The data contain roughly 14,000 clones, around 91% of them seen just once; the ten biggest clones take up around 8.1%. Source material: peripheral blood. The receptors originated from a human donor in a cohort sampled during active COVID-19.

The rearrangement uses TRBV5-1 and TRBJ1-2; 7 bases map to TRBD1. The germline V gene has CDR1 SGHRS and CDR2 YFSETQ. V trimming: 4 bases; J trimming: 7 bases; junction bases outside the gene matches: 7. This CDR3 is 13 amino acids long. CDR3 bases: TGCGCCAGCAGCCCAACTGACAGGGTTGGCTACACCTTC. It specifies CASSPTDRVGYTF.

The chain carries TRBV5-1 and TRBJ2-5; 8 nucleotides agree with TRBD2. The CDR3 has 15 residues. The germline CDR1 and CDR2 sequences are SGHRS and YFSETQ. The V and J ends lost 2 bases and 5 bases, in that order; junction bases with no gene match: 8. The CDR3, as DNA: TGCGCCAGCAGCTTCCGAGCGGGAGTCGACGAGACCCAGTACTTC. Translated, it gives CASSFRAGVDETQYF.

The rearrangement links TRBV10-1 to TRBJ2-3; TRBD2 agrees at 9 bases. The CDR3 is made up of 16 amino acids. With V trimmed by 2 bases and J by 2 bases, 5 bases remained unmatched. Germline loops: CDR1 WNHNN, CDR2 SYGVQD (reference sequence). The CDR3 nucleotides read TGCGCCAGCAGTGAGACAGCGGGAGGCCCCACAGATACGCAGTATTTT. It specifies CASSETAGGPTDTQYF.

This chain connects TRBV11-3 to TRBJ2-3; TRBD1 agrees at 10 bases. CDR3 size: 16 residues. V lost 3 bases to trimming and J lost 4 bases; unmatched junction nucleotides: 7. Germline V gives CDR1 SGHNT, CDR2 YENEEA. This chain's CDR3 is CASSFRQGATADTQYF. CDR3 bases: TGTGCCAGCAGCTTTCGACAGGGGGCGACAGCAGATACGCAGTATTTT. Together with reference TRBV11-3 and TRBJ2-3, the CDR3 gives the full variable domain: EAGVVQSPRYKIIEKKQPVAFWCNPISGHNTLYWYLQNLGQGPELLIRYENEEAVDDSQLPKDRFSAERLKGVDSTLKIQPAELGDSAVYLCASSFRQGATADTQYFGPGTRLTVL.

V and J are TRBV10-3 and TRBJ2-3, with TRBD2 identical over 7 bases. This CDR3 contains 14 residues. V gave up 2 bases and J gave up 6 bases; unmatched junction bases: 5. Looked up from germline, CDR1 is ENHRY and CDR2 is SYGVKD. The CDR3: CAISEATSPDTQYF. CDR3 in DNA: TGTGCCATCAGTGAGGCGACTAGCCCGGATACGCAGTATTTT.

CDR3 in DNA: TGTGCCACACGACAAGGATCGAGTGGCTACACCTTC. It yields the protein CATRQGSSGYTF. This chain connects TRBV6-5 to TRBJ1-2; D is unresolved. Trimming left V 10 bases short and J 7 bases short, with 16 bases between. Per germline, CDR1 MNHEY and CDR2 SVGAGI. The CDR3 loop spans 12 amino acids.

V and J are TRBV18 and TRBJ2-1; TRBD2 matches 9 bases. The V gene's germline CDR1 is KGHSH and CDR2 LQKENI. The CDR3 has 14 residues. J was trimmed by 5 bases and V by 8 bases; bases with no gene match: 7. CDR3 in amino acids: CASLFQRGDNEQFF. CDR3 DNA sequence: TGTGCCAGCCTCTTCCAGCGGGGGGACAATGAGCAGTTCTTC.

This chain uses TRBV4-3 with TRBJ1-2, with 7 bases lining up with TRBD1. The ends lost 3 bases at V and 4 bases at J; junction bases unmatched: 8. The CDR3 sequence is 15 residues long. Per germline, CDR1 LGHNA and CDR2 YSLEER. As DNA, the CDR3 is TGCGCCAGCAGCCAGAATGACAGGGTATCCTATGGCTACACCTTC. It codes for CASSQNDRVSYGYTF.

The rearrangement links TRBV11-3 to TRBJ2-1; 7 positions agree with TRBD2. The CDR3 is 13 residues long. The V gene's germline CDR1 is SGHNT and CDR2 YENEEA. V lost 5 bases, J lost 6 bases, and 4 bases stayed unmatched. The CDR3 sequence: CASSPTSVNEQFF. The CDR3 nucleotides are TGTGCCAGCAGCCCAACTAGCGTCAATGAGCAGTTCTTC.

The chain joins TRBV19 to TRBJ2-1, with TRBD2 identical over 10 bases. V lost 1 base, J lost 6 bases, and 3 bases stayed unmatched. The germline V gene encodes CDR1 LNHDA and CDR2 SQIVND (reference sequence). The CDR3 length is 15 residues. The CDR3 coding sequence is TGTGCCAGTAGTATAGGGCTAGCGGGAGTCAATGAGCAGTTCTTC. Its protein is CASSIGLAGVNEQFF.

This clone has a single count. J is TRBJ2-5 and V is TRBV5-1; D is undetermined. The CDR3 totals 15 residues. The V gene's germline CDR1 is SGHRS and CDR2 YFSETQ. V was cut by 5 bases and J by 1 base, with 15 bases left in between. The CDR3 DNA reads TGCGCCAGCAGTAGTACTTCTGTGATCCAAGAGACCCAGTACTTC. Translation gives CASSSTSVIQETQYF.

V is TRBV15 and J is TRBJ2-2; D is perhaps TRBD2 (6 bases). CDR1 and CDR2 from the germline V gene are LNHNV and YYDKDF (reference sequence). The CDR3 length is 13 residues. Trimming took off 1 base at V and 14 bases at J, with 14 bases between the two ends. CDR3 coding DNA: TGTGCCACCAGCAGAGCTGAGTCTAGCGAACTGTTTTTT. This gives the protein CATSRAESSELFF. Using reference TRBV15 and TRBJ2-2 for the parts outside the CDR3, the full variable domain is DAMVIQNPRYQVTQFGKPVTLSCSQTLNHNVMYWYQQKSSQAPKLLFHYYDKDFNNEADTPDNFQSRRPNTSFCFLDIRSPGLGDTAMYLCATSRAESSELFFGEGSRLTVL.

The DNA of the CDR3 is TGTGCCAGCAGCTTAGAGGCTAGCGCCTCCTACGAGCAGTACTTC. Protein: CASSLEASASYEQYF. The chain recombines TRBV7-6 with TRBJ2-7, with D maybe TRBD2 (6 bases). From germline, CDR1 is SGHVS and CDR2 FNYEAQ. The ends were cut back, 1 base at V and 0 bases at J, with 10 bases in the middle. This CDR3 has 15 amino acids.

This chain connects TRBV19 to TRBJ2-3; 8 positions match TRBD2. With V trimmed by 0 bases and J by 0 bases, 2 bases remained unmatched. The CDR3 covers 16 residues. Germline loops: CDR1 LNHDA, CDR2 SQIVND (reference sequence). This CDR3 is CASSIETSGSTDTQYF. The CDR3 nucleotides are TGTGCCAGTAGTATAGAAACTAGCGGTAGCACAGATACGCAGTATTTT.

The V and J genes are TRBV9 and TRBJ2-3; 7 bases align to TRBD1. The CDR3 length is 16 residues. Trimming removed 4 bases from V and 0 bases from J; junction bases left unmatched: 8. Germline CDR1 and CDR2: SGDLS and YYNGEE. The CDR3 sequence is CASSPRPTGSTDTQYF. CDR3 sequence (DNA): TGTGCCAGCAGCCCTCGTCCGACAGGGAGCACAGATACGCAGTATTTT.

With regard to this clone: A junction boundary mismatches the germline segment, possibly from a read error. The chain recombines TRBV5-1 with TRBJ2-7; 9 positions agree with TRBD2. This CDR3 is built from 17 residues. The germline V gene encodes CDR1 SGHRS and CDR2 YFSETQ. This CDR3 reads CARSLGAGSGGSDEQYF. The CDR3 DNA sequence: TGCGCCCGCAGCTTGGGGGCGGGGAGCGGGGGGAGCGACGAGCAGTACTTC.

The V gene is TRBV4-1, the J gene TRBJ2-3, with D unresolved. The ends were cut back, 6 bases at V and 6 bases at J, with 7 bases in the middle. Per germline, CDR1 MGHRA and CDR2 YSYEKL. The CDR3 is made up of 11 amino acids. The CDR3 reads CASRSLDTQYF. As DNA, the CDR3 is TGCGCCAGCAGGTCTTTGGATACGCAGTATTTT.

This chain uses TRBV7-2 with TRBJ1-2; D not resolved. This CDR3 comprises 14 residues. Germline V gives CDR1 SGHTA, CDR2 FQGNSA. V lost 5 bases to trimming and J lost 5 bases, with 15 bases between them. CDR3 region: CASSARTTGYGYTF. The CDR3 nucleotides are TGTGCCAGCAGCGCCCGGACTACCGGTTATGGCTACACCTTC. The full variable domain, completed using reference TRBV7-2 and TRBJ1-2, is GAGVSQSPSNKVTEKGKDVELRCDPISGHTALYWYRQSLGQGLEFLIYFQGNSAPDKSGLPSDRFSAERTGGSVSTLTIQRTQQEDSAVYLCASSARTTGYGYTFGSGTRLTVV.

This clone was seen a handful of times. The chain carries TRBV6-5 and TRBJ1-2; 7 bases are shared with TRBD1. CDR1 is MNHEY and CDR2 is SVGAGI in the germline V gene. V was clipped by 6 bases and J by 8 bases; unmatched bases: 15. There are 15 residues in the CDR3. CDR3 nucleotides: TGTGCCAGCAGGCAAGGACCTCACAGGGGAGGCGGCTACACCTTC. Protein sequence: CASRQGPHRGGGYTF.